These 4 T cell receptor delta chains originate from one sample sequenced in a study of gamma-delta chains in newborns, infants, children. TCRdb reanalyzed the reads using CATT. The table lists 5,700 or so delta-chain clones, 2.6% of them singletons. What was sequenced was blood. The receptors originated from a child who was a newborn, infant or young child, either healthy, febrile or measles-vaccinated (not recorded which).

This chain joins TRDV2 and TRDJ3; 10 nucleotides align to TRDD3. This CDR3 comprises 17 residues. V gave up 5 bases and J gave up 5 bases; unmatched junction bases: 8. Germline V gives CDR1 GEAIGNYY, CDR2 EKD. The DNA of the CDR3 is TGTGCCTGTGGCAGACTGGGGGATGACCGGGACACCCGACAGATGTTTTTC. Translating gives CACGRLGDDRDTRQMFF.

As regards this clone: A read error likely explains why the TCRdb protein, taken from a much larger clone, differs from this DNA's translation at residue 6; the protein shown is translated from the DNA. The chain links TRDV2 to TRDJ1, with 8 bases fitting TRDD3. Germline assignment: CDR1 GEAIGNYY and CDR2 EKD. CDR3 length equals 16 residues. The V gene end was trimmed by 2 bases and the J gene end by 0 bases; junction bases not matched to a gene: 7. This CDR3 is CACDIQGDKDTDKLIF. For the CDR3, the DNA is TGTGCCTGTGACATACAGGGGGATAAGGACACCGATAAACTCATCTTT.

About this clone itself: A much larger clone differs by one base, so this may be a read error. CDR3 bases: TGTGCCTGTGACGGAGTACTGGGGGATACCTCCTGGGGCACCCGACAGATGTTTTTC. Its protein is CACDGVLGDTSWGTRQMFF. This chain connects TRDV2 to TRDJ3; 12 bases agree with TRDD3. CDR1 is GEAIGNYY and CDR2 is EKD in the germline V gene. The CDR3 runs to 19 residues.

This clone is deemed medium-sized (0.01 to 0.1%). Different DNA sequences within this sample yield the same CDR3. The chain combines TRDV2 with TRDJ3; D is possibly TRDD3 (6 bases). Germline V gene data show CDR1 as GEAIGNYY and CDR2 as EKD. The CDR3 runs 17 residues. The V gene lost 0 bases and the J gene lost 1 base, with 9 bases spanning the gap. CDR3 in amino acids: CACDTVLGSWDTRQMFF. The CDR3 DNA is TGTGCCTGTGACACCGTACTGGGATCCTGGGACACCCGACAGATGTTTTTC.